The source of this T cell receptor beta chain is a study of cytomegalovirus exposure and HLA in healthy donors. Only in-frame clones appear in the TCRdb table, and some are missing; sequencing was by immunoSEQ multiplex PCR. This sample yields some 110,000 clones, of which 90% to 95% are seen a single time; approximately 1.3% belongs to the top ten. CDR1 is GTSNPN and CDR2 is SVGIG in the germline V gene (reference sequence). The CDR3 covers 15 residues. V lost 5 bases to trimming and J lost 8 bases; unmatched junction nucleotides: 14. Study-wide results and limits: Both high specificity and high sensitivity reportedly marked the classifier's diagnosis of cytomegalovirus status.

Comments on this clone: Its target is unknown.

The chain combines TRBV30 with TRBJ2-1; 8 positions match TRBD2. The specimen sequenced was PBMCs. The TCR was taken from a woman between 18 and 30 years old in good health and CMV-seronegative. In DNA, the CDR3 is TGTGCCTGGGGGGGCTGGTTAGCGGGACGGGATGAGCAGTTCTTC. This encodes CAWGGWLAGRDEQFF.